The clone carrying this T cell receptor beta chain was seen repeatedly, ten times or more. Its target is unknown. Lactation, pregnancy, uncontrolled infections and other autoimmune diseases were all grounds for excluding patients. Clinical symptoms, serum thyroxine, TRAb, thyroid ultrasound and orbital computed tomography were relied on for diagnosis. These data come from a study of Graves' ophthalmopathy and Graves' hyperthyroidism. Germline CDR1 reads SGDLS; CDR2 reads YYNGEE. The CDR3 covers 14 residues. V dropped 4 bases and J dropped 8 bases, with 13 bases sitting between them. Whole-study findings and limits: In predicting ophthalmopathy progression, the model reached nearly 71% sensitivity and approximately 72% specificity.

The sequenced template was RNA, covering the TCR beta CDR3 region. After a first-round RT-PCR with HTBI primers, a second-round multiplex PCR was run. TCRdb itself ran the multiplex PCR reads through MiXCR, one entry per CDR3 protein. The sample carries under 350,000 distinct CDR3 sequences, roughly 15% recorded once. The chain has TRBV9 and TRBJ1-6, with D maybe TRBD1 (5 bases). The clonotype originates from an adult man with Graves' ophthalmopathy. Sequenced sample: peripheral blood. CDR3 protein: CASSQQGVYSPLHF. CDR3 sequence (DNA): TGTGCCAGCAGCCAGCAGGGTGTTTATTCACCCCTCCACTTT.